This TCR beta chain stems from a study of identical twins. Study-level points and caveats: Analyses based on zero insertions could be partly confounded by invariant MAIT and iNKT cells. In beta out-of-frame sequences, the excess sharing between twins was weaker.

Each donor was a healthy Caucasian. Via MiXCR, TCRdb re-called the 5' RACE reads, giving one row per CDR3 protein. Of more than 400,000 distinct CDR3 sequences listed, approximately 14% are singletons. Between the trimmed V and J ends, which lost 0 bases and 1 base, there was a span of 8 bases. CDR3 length equals 15 residues. Germline lookup yields CDR1 ENHRY and CDR2 SYGVKD. This clonotype has only a few counts. The antigen is undetermined. Separately, the same data were catalogued under a study of yellow fever vaccine responses in identical twins.

This TCR came from a woman aged 18-30 years in good health. The sequencing input was CD4+ T cells sorted from blood. The chain couples TRBV10-3 to TRBJ2-3, with D perhaps TRBD1 (6 bases). CDR3 coding DNA: TGTGCCATCAGTGAGTCGGGGGCGGGCACAGATACGCAGTATTTT. Translation: CAISESGAGTDTQYF.